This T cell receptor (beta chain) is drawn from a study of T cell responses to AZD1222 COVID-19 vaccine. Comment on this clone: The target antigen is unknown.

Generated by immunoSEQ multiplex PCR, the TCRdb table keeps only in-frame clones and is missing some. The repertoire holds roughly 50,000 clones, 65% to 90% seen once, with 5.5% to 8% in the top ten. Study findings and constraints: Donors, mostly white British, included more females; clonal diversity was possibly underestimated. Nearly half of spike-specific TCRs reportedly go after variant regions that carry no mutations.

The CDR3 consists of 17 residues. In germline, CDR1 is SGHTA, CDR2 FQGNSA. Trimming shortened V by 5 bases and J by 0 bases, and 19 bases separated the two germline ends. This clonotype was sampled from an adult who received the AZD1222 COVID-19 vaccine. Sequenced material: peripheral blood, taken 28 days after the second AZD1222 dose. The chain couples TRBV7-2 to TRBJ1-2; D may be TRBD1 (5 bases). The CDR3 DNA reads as TGTGCCAGCAGCCCCCCTTTCGGGGGAACTGCTAACTATGGCTACACCTTC. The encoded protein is CASSPPFGGTANYGYTF.